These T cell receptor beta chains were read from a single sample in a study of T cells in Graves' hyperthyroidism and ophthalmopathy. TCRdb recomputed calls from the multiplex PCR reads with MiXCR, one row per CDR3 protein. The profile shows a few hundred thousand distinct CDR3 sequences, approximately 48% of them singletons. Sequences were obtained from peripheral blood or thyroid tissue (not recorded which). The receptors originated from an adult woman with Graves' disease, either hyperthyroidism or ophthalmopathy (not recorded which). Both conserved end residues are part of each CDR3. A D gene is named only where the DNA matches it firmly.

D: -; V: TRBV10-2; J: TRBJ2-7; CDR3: CASSLRPEAEPYEQYF
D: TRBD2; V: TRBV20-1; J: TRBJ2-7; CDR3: CSARDSATSGRRFEQYF
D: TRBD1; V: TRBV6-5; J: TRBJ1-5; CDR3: CASSSGTVSNQPQHF
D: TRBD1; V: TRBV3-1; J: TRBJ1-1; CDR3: CASSQLGQAAFF
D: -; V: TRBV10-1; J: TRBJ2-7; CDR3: CASPWDRSTSYEQYF
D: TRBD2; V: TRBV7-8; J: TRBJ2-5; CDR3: CASRLGSGRAGETQYF
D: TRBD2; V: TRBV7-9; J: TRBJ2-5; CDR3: CASSRTSIHQETQYF
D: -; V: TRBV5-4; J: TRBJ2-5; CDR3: CASRRAGTGETQYF
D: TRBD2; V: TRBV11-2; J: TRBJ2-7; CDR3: CASSLILGGPYEQYF
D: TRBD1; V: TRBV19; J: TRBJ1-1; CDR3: CASSIMTGPGTEAFF
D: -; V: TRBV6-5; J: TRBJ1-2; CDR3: CASRLVGYGYTF
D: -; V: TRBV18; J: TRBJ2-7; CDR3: CASSPLSRGSHEQYF
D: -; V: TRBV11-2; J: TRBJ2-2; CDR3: CASSSPGPTNTGELFF
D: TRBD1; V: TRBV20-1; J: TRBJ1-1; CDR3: CSPGQPRTEAFF
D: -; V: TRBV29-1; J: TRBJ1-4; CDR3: CSVRKTVSNEKLFF
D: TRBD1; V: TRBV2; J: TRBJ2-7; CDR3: CASDRGSAYEQYF
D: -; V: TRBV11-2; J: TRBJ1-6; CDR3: CASSLEVGDSPLHF
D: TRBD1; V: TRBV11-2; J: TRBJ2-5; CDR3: CASSSWTGVETQYF
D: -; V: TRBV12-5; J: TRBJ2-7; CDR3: CASGLVLAEQYF
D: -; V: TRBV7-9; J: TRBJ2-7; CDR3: CASSLDSGMGKQYF
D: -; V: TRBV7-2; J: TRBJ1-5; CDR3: CASSTSGRAYEHF
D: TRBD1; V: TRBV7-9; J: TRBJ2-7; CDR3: CASSSGTDEQYF
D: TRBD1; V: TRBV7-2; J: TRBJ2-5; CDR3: CASSIHGTGGGETQYF
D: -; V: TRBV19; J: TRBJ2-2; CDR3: CASSNYSGSHTGELFF
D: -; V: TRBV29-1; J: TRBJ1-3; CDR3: CSVATGSSGNTIYF
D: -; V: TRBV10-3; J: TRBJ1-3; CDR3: CATEDLSGNTIYF
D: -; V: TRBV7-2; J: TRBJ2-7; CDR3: CASSLAGYPGVDEQYF
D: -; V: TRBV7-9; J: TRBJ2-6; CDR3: CASSLGTLRAGANVLTF
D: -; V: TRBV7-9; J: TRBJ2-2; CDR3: CASSLNPGVSGELFF
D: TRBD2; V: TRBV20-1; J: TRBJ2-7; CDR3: CSARLAGEEEQYF
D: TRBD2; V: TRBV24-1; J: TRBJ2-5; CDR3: CATAQRGWQETQYF
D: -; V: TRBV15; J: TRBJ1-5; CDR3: CATSGTGNQPQHF
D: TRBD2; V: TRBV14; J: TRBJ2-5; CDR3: CASSQARGLAGTRQETRYF
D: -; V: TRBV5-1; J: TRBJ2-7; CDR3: CASRLDRDKQYF
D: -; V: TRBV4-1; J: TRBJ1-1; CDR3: CASSQDPRSEAFF
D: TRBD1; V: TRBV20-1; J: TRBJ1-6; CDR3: CSARVRQGTGNSPLHF
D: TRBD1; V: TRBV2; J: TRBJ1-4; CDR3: CASSEGDSPNEKLFF
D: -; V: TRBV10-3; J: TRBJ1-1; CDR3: CAISWTGEGTEAFF
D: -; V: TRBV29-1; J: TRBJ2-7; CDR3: CSASSAGLFIYEQYF
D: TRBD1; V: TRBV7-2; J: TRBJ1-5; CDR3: CASSLLDRAQHF
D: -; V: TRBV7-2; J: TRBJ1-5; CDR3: CASSGTGRTEPQHF
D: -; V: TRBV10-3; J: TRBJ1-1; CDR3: CAISRGGADTEAFF
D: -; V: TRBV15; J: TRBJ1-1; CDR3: CATSRDRTNTEAFF
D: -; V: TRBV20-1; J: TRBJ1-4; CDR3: CSALGGGIEKLFF
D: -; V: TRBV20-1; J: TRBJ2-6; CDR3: CSARVGTGANVLTF
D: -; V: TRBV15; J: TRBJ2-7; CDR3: CATSREGRGPERGEQYF
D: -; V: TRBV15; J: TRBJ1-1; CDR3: CATSRDRFNTEAFF
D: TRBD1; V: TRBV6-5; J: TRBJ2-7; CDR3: CASSYLDRPMYEQYF
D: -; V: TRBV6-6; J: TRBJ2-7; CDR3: CASTKDGTYEQYF
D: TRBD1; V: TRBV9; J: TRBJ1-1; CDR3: CASSNAWGTVNTEAFF
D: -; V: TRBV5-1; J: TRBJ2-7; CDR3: CSSSFRDGRGYEQYF
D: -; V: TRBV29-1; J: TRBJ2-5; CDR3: CSVAPNRARGETQYF